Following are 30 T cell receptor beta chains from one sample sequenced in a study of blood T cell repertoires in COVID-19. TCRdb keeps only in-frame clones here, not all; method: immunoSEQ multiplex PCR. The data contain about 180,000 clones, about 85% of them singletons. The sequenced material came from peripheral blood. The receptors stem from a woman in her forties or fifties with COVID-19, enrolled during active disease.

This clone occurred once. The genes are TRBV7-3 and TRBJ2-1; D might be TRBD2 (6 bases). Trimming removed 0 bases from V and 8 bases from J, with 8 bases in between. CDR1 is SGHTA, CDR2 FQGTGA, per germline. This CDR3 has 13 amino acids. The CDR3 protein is CASSLTSGDEQFF. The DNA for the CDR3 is TGTGCCAGCAGCTTAACTAGCGGCGATGAGCAGTTCTTC.

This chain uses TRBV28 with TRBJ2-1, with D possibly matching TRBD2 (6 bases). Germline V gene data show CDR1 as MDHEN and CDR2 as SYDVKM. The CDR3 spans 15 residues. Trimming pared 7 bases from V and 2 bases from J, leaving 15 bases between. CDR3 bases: TGTGCCAGCACCCGGGACTGGCCCCCCTACAATGAGCAGTTCTTC. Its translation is CASTRDWPPYNEQFF.

CDR3 loop: CASSRLTSRRTGGGETQYF. CDR3 bases: TGTGCCAGCAGCCGTCTAACAAGTCGGAGGACAGGAGGTGGAGAGACCCAGTACTTC. This chain connects TRBV7-9 to TRBJ2-5, with TRBD1 identical over 7 bases. Germline CDR1 is SEHNR and CDR2 is FQNEAQ (reference sequence). This CDR3 is built from 19 residues. V shed 5 bases, J shed 4 bases, and the junction held 22 bases outside the gene matches.

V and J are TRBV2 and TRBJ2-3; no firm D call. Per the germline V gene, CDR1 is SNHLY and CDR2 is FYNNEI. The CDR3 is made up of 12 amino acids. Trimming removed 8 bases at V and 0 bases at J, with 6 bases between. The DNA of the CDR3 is TGTGCCAGCCCGTCCAGCACAGATACGCAGTATTTT. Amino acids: CASPSSTDTQYF. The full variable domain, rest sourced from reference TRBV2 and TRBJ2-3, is EPEVTQTPSHQVTQMGQEVILRCVPISNHLYFYWYRQILGQKVEFLVSFYNNEISEKSEIFDDQFSVERPDGSNFTLKIRSTKLEDSAMYFCASPSSTDTQYFGPGTRLTVL.

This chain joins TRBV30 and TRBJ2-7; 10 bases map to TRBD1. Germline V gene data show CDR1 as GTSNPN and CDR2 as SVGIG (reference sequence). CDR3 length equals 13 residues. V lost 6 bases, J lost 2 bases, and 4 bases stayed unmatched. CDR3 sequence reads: CACTGTGAYEQYF. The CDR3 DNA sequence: TGTGCCTGCACCGGGACAGGGGCCTACGAGCAGTACTTC.

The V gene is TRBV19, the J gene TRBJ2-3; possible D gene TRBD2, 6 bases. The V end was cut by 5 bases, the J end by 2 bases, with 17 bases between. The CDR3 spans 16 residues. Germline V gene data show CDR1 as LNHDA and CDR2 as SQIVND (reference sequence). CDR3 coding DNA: TGTGCCAGTAGTCTACCCGGGACTCCAAACACAGATACGCAGTATTTT. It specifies CASSLPGTPNTDTQYF.

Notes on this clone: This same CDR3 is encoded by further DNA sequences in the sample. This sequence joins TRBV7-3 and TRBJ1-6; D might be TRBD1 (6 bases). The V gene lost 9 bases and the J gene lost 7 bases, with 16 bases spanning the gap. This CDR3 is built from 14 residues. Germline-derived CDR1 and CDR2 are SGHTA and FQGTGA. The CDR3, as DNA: TGTGCCAGTTCACGCACAGGGCCCAATTCACCCCTCCACTTT. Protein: CASSRTGPNSPLHF.

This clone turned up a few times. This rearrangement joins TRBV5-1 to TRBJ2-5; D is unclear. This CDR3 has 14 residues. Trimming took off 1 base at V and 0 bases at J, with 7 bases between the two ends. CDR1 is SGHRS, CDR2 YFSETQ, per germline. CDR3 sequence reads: CASSLTEYQETQYF. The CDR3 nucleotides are TGCGCCAGCAGCTTGACAGAATACCAAGAGACCCAGTACTTC.

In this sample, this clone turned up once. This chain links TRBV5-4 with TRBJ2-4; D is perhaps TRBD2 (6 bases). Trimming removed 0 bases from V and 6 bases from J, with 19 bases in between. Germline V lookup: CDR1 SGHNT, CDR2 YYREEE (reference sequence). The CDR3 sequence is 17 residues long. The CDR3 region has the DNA TGTGCCAGCAGCTTGGTCTCGGGAGCAGGGATAGGAAACATTCAGTACTTC. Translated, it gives CASSLVSGAGIGNIQYF.

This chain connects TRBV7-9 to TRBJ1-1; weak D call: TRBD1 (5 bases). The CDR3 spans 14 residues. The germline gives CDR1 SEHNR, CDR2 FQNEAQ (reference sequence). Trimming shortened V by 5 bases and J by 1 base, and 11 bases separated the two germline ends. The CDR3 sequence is CASSLSGGNTEAFF. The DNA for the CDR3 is TGTGCCAGCAGCCTCTCGGGGGGGAACACTGAAGCTTTCTTT.

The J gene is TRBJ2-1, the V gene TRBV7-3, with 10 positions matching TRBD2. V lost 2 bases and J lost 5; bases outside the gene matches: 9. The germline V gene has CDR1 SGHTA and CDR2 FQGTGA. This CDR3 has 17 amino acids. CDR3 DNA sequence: TGTGCCAGCAGCTTAGTAGGGCTAGCGGGGGACCACAATGAGCAGTTCTTC. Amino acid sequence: CASSLVGLAGDHNEQFF.

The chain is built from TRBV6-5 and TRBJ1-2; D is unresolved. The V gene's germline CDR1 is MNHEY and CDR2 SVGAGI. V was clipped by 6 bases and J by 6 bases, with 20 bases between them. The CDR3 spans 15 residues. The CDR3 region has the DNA TGTGCCAGCAGGCCATCCTCCGGGGAAAGACATGGCTACACCTTC. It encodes CASRPSSGERHGYTF.

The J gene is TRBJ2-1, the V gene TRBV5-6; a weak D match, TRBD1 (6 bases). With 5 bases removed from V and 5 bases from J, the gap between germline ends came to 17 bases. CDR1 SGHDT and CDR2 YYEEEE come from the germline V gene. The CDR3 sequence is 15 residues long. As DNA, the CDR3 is TGTGCCAGCAGTTACCCAGGGGATATCCACAATGAGCAGTTCTTC. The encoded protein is CASSYPGDIHNEQFF. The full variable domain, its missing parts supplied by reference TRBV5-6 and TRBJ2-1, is DAGVTQSPTHLIKTRGQQVTLRCSPKSGHDTVSWYQQALGQGPQFIFQYYEEEERQRGNFPDRFSGHQFPNYSSELNVNALLLGDSALYLCASSYPGDIHNEQFFGPGTRLTVL.

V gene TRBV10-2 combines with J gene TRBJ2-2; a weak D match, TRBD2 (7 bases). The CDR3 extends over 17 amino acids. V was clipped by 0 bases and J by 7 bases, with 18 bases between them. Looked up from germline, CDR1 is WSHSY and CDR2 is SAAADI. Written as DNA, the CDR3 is TGCGCCAGCAGTGAGTCCGCCGGGGGGCGCATTATCGGGGAGCTGTTTTTT. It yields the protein CASSESAGGRIIGELFF.

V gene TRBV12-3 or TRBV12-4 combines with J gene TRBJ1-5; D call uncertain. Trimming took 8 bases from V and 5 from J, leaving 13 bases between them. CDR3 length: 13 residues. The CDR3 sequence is CASCSRSYQPQHF. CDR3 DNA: TGTGCCAGCTGCTCCCGGTCCTATCAGCCCCAGCATTTT.

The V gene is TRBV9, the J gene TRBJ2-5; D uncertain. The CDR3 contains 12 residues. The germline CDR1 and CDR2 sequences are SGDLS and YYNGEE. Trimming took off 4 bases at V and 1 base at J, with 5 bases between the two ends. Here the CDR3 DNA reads TGTGCCAGCAGCCCCGTCCAAGAGACCCAGTACTTC. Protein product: CASSPVQETQYF. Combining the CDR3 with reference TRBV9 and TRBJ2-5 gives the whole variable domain DSGVTQTPKHLITATGQRVTLRCSPRSGDLSVYWYQQSLDQGLQFLIQYYNGEERAKGNILERFSAQQFPDLHSELNLSSLELGDSALYFCASSPVQETQYFGPGTRLLVL.

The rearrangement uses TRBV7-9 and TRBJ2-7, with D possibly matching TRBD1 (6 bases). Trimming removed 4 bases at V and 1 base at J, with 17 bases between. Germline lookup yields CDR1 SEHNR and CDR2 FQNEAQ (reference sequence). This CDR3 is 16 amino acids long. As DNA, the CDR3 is TGTGCCAGCAGCTCCGTCACAGGGTTTATTTCCTACGAGCAGTACTTC. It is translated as CASSSVTGFISYEQYF.

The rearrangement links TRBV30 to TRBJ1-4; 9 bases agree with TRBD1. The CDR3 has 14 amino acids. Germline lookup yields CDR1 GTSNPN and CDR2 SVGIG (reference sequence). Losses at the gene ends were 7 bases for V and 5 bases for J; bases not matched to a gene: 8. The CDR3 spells CAYSSGQGNEKLFF. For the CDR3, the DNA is TGTGCCTACTCCTCGGGACAGGGAAATGAAAAACTGTTTTTT.

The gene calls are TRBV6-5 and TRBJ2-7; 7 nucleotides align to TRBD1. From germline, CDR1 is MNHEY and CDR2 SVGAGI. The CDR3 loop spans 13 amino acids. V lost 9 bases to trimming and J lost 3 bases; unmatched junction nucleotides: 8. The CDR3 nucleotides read TGTGCCAGTAACCGGGACAGCGACTACGAGCAGTACTTC. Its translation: CASNRDSDYEQYF.

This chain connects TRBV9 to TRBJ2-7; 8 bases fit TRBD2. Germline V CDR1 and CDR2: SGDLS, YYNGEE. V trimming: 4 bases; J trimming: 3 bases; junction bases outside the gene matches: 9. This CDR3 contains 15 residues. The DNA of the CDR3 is TGTGCCAGCAGCCCCCGGTTTAGCGGGGACTACGAGCAGTACTTC. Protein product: CASSPRFSGDYEQYF.

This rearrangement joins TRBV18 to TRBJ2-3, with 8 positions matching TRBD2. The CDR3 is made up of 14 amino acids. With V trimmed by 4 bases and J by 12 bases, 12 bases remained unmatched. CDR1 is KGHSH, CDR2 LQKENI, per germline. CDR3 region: CASSLKRTSPDQYF. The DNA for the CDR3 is TGTGCCAGCTCACTCAAACGGACTAGCCCGGATCAGTATTTT.

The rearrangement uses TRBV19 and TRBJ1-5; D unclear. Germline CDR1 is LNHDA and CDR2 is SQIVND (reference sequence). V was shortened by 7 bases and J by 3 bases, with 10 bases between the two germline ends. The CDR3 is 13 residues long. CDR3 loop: CASNSQSNQPQHF. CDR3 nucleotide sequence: TGTGCCAGTAATTCTCAGTCCAATCAGCCCCAGCATTTT.

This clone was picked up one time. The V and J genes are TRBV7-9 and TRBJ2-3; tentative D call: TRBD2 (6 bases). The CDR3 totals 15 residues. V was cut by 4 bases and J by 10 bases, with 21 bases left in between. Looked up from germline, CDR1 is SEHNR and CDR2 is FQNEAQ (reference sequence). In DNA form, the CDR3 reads TGTGCCAGCAGCTCGGATCGCCATATAGGGAGGCCGCAGTATTTT. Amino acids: CASSSDRHIGRPQYF.

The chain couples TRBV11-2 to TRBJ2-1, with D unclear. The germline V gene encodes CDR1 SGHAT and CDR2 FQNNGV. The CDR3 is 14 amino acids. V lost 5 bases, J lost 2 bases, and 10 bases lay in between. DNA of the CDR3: TGTGCCAGCAGCCTGACTCACGCCTACAATGAGCAGTTCTTC. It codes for CASSLTHAYNEQFF.

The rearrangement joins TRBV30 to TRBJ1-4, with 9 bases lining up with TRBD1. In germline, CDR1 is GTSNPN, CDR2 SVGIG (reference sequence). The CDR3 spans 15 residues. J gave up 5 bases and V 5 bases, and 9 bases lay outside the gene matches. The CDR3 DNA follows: TGTGCCTGGGAAAGTACCGGGACAGGGAATGAAAAACTGTTTTTT. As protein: CAWESTGTGNEKLFF.

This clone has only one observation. The CDR3 nucleotides are TGCGCCAGCAGAATATACCGACAGGGGGATTCACCCCTCCACTTT. Protein sequence: CASRIYRQGDSPLHF. The rearrangement joins TRBV5-1 to TRBJ1-6; 9 positions match TRBD1. This CDR3 is 15 amino acids long. Trimming removed 5 bases from V and 8 bases from J; junction bases left unmatched: 8. Germline V gene sequence: CDR1 SGHRS, CDR2 YFSETQ.

CDR3 nucleotides: TGCAGTGCTAGACAGTACGAGCAGTACTTC. It is translated as CSARQYEQYF. The rearrangement links TRBV20-1 to TRBJ2-7; D unresolved. The V and J ends lost 2 bases and 4 bases respectively, with 3 bases between them. From germline, CDR1 is DFQATT and CDR2 SNEGSKA (reference sequence). The CDR3 is 10 residues long.

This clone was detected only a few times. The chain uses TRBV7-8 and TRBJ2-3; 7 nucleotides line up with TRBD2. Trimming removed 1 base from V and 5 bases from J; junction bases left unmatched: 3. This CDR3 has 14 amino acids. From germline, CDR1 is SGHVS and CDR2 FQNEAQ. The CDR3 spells CASSLGLAIDTQYF. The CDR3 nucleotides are TGTGCCAGCAGCTTAGGACTAGCCATAGATACGCAGTATTTT.

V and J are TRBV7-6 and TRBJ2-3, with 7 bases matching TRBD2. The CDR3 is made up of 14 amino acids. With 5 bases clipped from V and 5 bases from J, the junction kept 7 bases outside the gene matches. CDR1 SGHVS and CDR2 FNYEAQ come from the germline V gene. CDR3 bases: TGTGCCAGCAGCCAACGGGGGGAGGAAGATACGCAGTATTTT. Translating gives CASSQRGEEDTQYF. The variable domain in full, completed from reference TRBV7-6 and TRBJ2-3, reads GAGVSQSPRYKVTKRGQDVALRCDPISGHVSLYWYRQALGQGPEFLTYFNYEAQQDKSGLPNDRFSAERPEGSISTLTIQRTEQRDSAMYRCASSQRGEEDTQYFGPGTRLTVL.

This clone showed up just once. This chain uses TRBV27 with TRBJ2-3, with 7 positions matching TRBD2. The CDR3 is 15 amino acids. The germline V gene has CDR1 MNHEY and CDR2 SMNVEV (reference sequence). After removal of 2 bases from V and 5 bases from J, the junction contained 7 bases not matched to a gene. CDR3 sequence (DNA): TGTGCCAGCAGTTTAGGCCGGATAGCGGGAGATACGCAGTATTTT. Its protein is CASSLGRIAGDTQYF.